These 27 T cell receptor beta chains share one sample of origin, sequenced in a study of cytomegalovirus exposure and HLA in healthy donors. Clones were read by immunoSEQ multiplex PCR, and TCRdb kept only the in-frame ones, dropping some. The sample has under 85,000 clones; 94% are singletons. Sequenced input: PBMCs. The receptors originated from a woman younger than 35 in good health and CMV-seronegative.

This chain connects TRBV5-6 to TRBJ2-7; 8 nucleotides align to TRBD1. The length of the CDR3 is 13 residues. V shed 6 bases, J shed 0 bases, and the junction held 2 bases outside the gene matches. Germline CDR1 and CDR2: SGHDT and YYEEEE. The CDR3 here is CASNTGGSYEQYF. The CDR3 DNA follows: TGTGCCAGCAACACAGGGGGCTCCTACGAGCAGTACTTC. The full variable domain, with the rest looked up from reference TRBV5-6 and TRBJ2-7, is DAGVTQSPTHLIKTRGQQVTLRCSPKSGHDTVSWYQQALGQGPQFIFQYYEEEERQRGNFPDRFSGHQFPNYSSELNVNALLLGDSALYLCASNTGGSYEQYFGPGTRLTVT.

CDR3 in amino acids: CASSPTRGVTSYEQYF. The DNA for the CDR3 is TGTGCCAGCAGCCCAACCCGGGGGGTCACCTCGTACGAGCAGTACTTC. The chain joins TRBV4-2 to TRBJ2-7; 7 bases align to TRBD2. Looked up from germline, CDR1 is LGHNA and CDR2 is YNFKEQ. The CDR3 extends over 16 amino acids. The ends lost 4 bases at V and 4 bases at J; junction bases unmatched: 13.

The chain has TRBV7-2 and TRBJ2-6; 9 bases line up with TRBD2. Germline trimming cut 5 bases from V and 0 bases from J; bases unmatched to any gene: 11. The CDR3 consists of 19 residues. Germline values: CDR1 SGHTA, CDR2 FQGNSA. The CDR3 sequence is CASSIRGISGGSGANVLTF. The CDR3 DNA is TGTGCCAGCAGCATTAGAGGGATTAGCGGGGGCTCTGGGGCCAACGTCCTGACTTTC.

The rearrangement links TRBV7-9 to TRBJ2-3, with TRBD1 matching 7 bases. The CDR3 has 16 amino acids. Germline CDR1 is SEHNR and CDR2 is FQNEAQ (reference sequence). Unmatched junction bases numbered 6, after V lost 1 base and J lost 2 bases. In nucleotides, the CDR3 is TGTGCCAGCAGCTTAGAGGGGGCAAGGTACACAGATACGCAGTATTTT. It translates to CASSLEGARYTDTQYF.

This chain joins TRBV7-3 and TRBJ2-1; 10 nucleotides line up with TRBD2. V gave up 6 bases and J gave up 3 bases; unmatched junction bases: 2. From germline, CDR1 is SGHTA and CDR2 FQGTGA. The CDR3 loop spans 14 amino acids. The CDR3 sequence: CASSASGGYNEQFF. CDR3 in DNA: TGTGCCAGCAGTGCTAGCGGGGGCTACAATGAGCAGTTCTTC.

The chain uses TRBV11-2 and TRBJ1-2, with a weak D call TRBD1 (6 bases). Trimming cost V 3 bases and J 2 bases, with 16 bases left between them. The CDR3 sequence is 16 residues long. Germline V CDR1 and CDR2: SGHAT, FQNNGV. CDR3 loop: CASSFNRDTLNYGYTF. In DNA, the CDR3 is TGTGCCAGCAGCTTTAACAGGGATACCCTGAACTATGGCTACACCTTC.

The gene calls are TRBV19 and TRBJ2-1; 7 bases are a match to TRBD2. Per the germline V gene, CDR1 is LNHDA and CDR2 is SQIVND (reference sequence). This CDR3 comprises 15 residues. The ends lost 5 bases at V and 1 base at J; junction bases unmatched: 5. This chain's CDR3 is CASSLTSESYNEQFF. The CDR3 region has the DNA TGTGCCAGTAGTTTAACTAGCGAATCCTACAATGAGCAGTTCTTC.

This chain uses TRBV5-1 with TRBJ1-4; D remains unclear. V shed 5 bases and J shed 6 bases, with 5 bases lying between them. The CDR3 has 11 residues. CDR1 and CDR2 from the germline V gene are SGHRS and YFSETQ. The CDR3 region is CASRRDEKLFF. The DNA for the CDR3 is TGCGCCAGCAGGAGGGATGAAAAACTGTTTTTT.

This clone was observed once. The V and J genes are TRBV30 and TRBJ2-5; no definite D call. Germline assignment: CDR1 GTSNPN and CDR2 SVGIG (reference sequence). V shed 2 bases and J shed 6 bases, with 10 bases lying between them. This CDR3 comprises 12 residues. The DNA for the CDR3 is TGTGCCTGGAGTTTAACGGTACAGACCCAGTACTTC. The encoded protein is CAWSLTVQTQYF.

As for this clone: Lacking the conserved final phenylalanine or tryptophan, this CDR3 likely reflects a read error. It is unclear where the CDR3 begins or ends on the DNA, so no DNA is shown, and the CDR3 is as TCRdb lists it. The chain combines TRBV6-1 with TRBJ2-4; the tabulated D call, TRBD2, remains unverified against the DNA. Including both end residues, the CDR3 is 16 amino acids long. CDR1 and CDR2 (germline): MNHNS, SASEGT. CDR3 loop: CASSEALAGRERGYSC.

The gene calls are TRBV4-2 and TRBJ1-4; D possibly corresponds to TRBD1 (5 bases). Trimming shortened V by 1 base and J by 2 bases, and 8 bases separated the two germline ends. Germline V CDR1 and CDR2: LGHNA, YNFKEQ. This CDR3 has 15 residues. The CDR3 is CASSQVGGTNEKLFF. The CDR3 DNA follows: TGTGCCAGCAGCCAAGTGGGGGGTACTAATGAAAAACTGTTTTTT.

The chain recombines TRBV27 with TRBJ1-6; no firm D call. The CDR3 spans 12 residues. Germline loops: CDR1 MNHEY, CDR2 SMNVEV (reference sequence). The germline V and J ends were trimmed by 6 bases and 7 bases, with 7 bases remaining between them. CDR3 DNA: TGTGCCAGCAGCTACGAAAATTCACCCCTCCACTTT. Protein product: CASSYENSPLHF.

The chain recombines TRBV4-1 with TRBJ2-5, with 12 bases lining up with TRBD2. After removal of 1 base from V and 4 bases from J, the junction contained 4 bases not matched to a gene. CDR1 MGHRA and CDR2 YSYEKL come from the germline V gene. This CDR3 spans 16 amino acids. The CDR3 DNA sequence: TGCGCCAGCAGCCAAGGGGAACTAGCGGGAGGAGAGACCCAGTACTTC. Its translation: CASSQGELAGGETQYF.

The chain carries TRBV4-1 and TRBJ2-5, with D tentatively TRBD1 (5 bases). Germline V gene sequence: CDR1 MGHRA, CDR2 YSYEKL. V was cut by 3 bases and J by 1 base, with 15 bases left in between. The CDR3 spans 16 residues. CDR3 DNA sequence: TGCGCCAGCAGCCACCCGCTCCCGACAGTCCAAGAGACCCAGTACTTC. Translation gives CASSHPLPTVQETQYF.

V and J are TRBV2 and TRBJ2-5, with 8 bases identical to TRBD2. This CDR3 is 15 amino acids long. V dropped 8 bases and J dropped 3; count of bases not matched to a gene: 11. Germline assignment: CDR1 SNHLY and CDR2 FYNNEI. The DNA of the CDR3 is TGTGCCAGCTTCCCCTCCCGGGGGGGCGAAGAGACCCAGTACTTC. Its protein product is CASFPSRGGEETQYF.

The J gene is TRBJ1-2, the V gene TRBV30, with TRBD1 identical over 8 bases. The length of the CDR3 is 16 residues. Trimming removed 4 bases from V and 0 bases from J; junction bases left unmatched: 10. Germline lookup yields CDR1 GTSNPN and CDR2 SVGIG (reference sequence). The CDR3 DNA is TGTGCCTGGACCGAACAGGGGGATTATACTAACTATGGCTACACCTTC. Translating gives CAWTEQGDYTNYGYTF. The full variable domain, its missing parts supplied by reference TRBV30 and TRBJ1-2, is SQTIHQWPATLVQPVGSPLSLECTVEGTSNPNLYWYRQAAGRGLQLLFYSVGIGQISSEVPQNLSASRPQDRQFILSSKKLLLSDSGFYLCAWTEQGDYTNYGYTFGSGTRLTVV.

This clone was detected once. The chain recombines TRBV7-9 with TRBJ1-4; tentative D call: TRBD1 (6 bases). Trimming pared 5 bases from V and 2 bases from J, leaving 12 bases between. The CDR3 consists of 15 residues. Germline V gene lookup returns CDR1 SEHNR and CDR2 FQNEAQ (reference sequence). DNA for the CDR3: TGTGCCAGCAGCCTTCAGGGGATGACTAATGAAAAACTGTTTTTT. As protein: CASSLQGMTNEKLFF.

This chain links TRBV9 with TRBJ2-7, with TRBD1 matching over 7 bases. Germline values: CDR1 SGDLS, CDR2 YYNGEE. This CDR3 spans 14 amino acids. J was trimmed by 7 bases and V by 3 bases; bases with no gene match: 10. CDR3 amino acids: CASSAGQDPGEQYF. CDR3 in DNA: TGTGCCAGCAGCGCCGGACAGGACCCCGGGGAGCAGTACTTC.

The chain couples TRBV5-5 to TRBJ1-1; unclear D gene. The CDR3 covers 14 residues. Germline V gene sequence: CDR1 SGHKS, CDR2 YYEKEE (reference sequence). V shed 0 bases and J shed 5 bases, with 11 bases lying between them. The CDR3 reads CASSLEPLGTEAFF. In nucleotides, the CDR3 is TGTGCCAGCAGCTTGGAGCCCCTAGGAACTGAAGCTTTCTTT. The full variable domain, completed using reference TRBV5-5 and TRBJ1-1, is DAGVTQSPTHLIKTRGQQVTLRCSPISGHKSVSWYQQVLGQGPQFIFQYYEKEERGRGNFPDRFSARQFPNYSSELNVNALLLGDSALYLCASSLEPLGTEAFFGQGTRLTVV.

On this clone itself: This specimen includes other DNA sequences encoding the same CDR3. V usage is TRBV5-1 and J usage is TRBJ1-5, with D tentatively TRBD1 (5 bases). V was trimmed by 0 bases and J by 6 bases, leaving 10 bases between them. The germline gives CDR1 SGHRS, CDR2 YFSETQ. This CDR3 contains 14 residues. DNA for the CDR3: TGCGCCAGCAGCTTGGGGCAGGGTGGTCAGCCCCAGCATTTT. It encodes CASSLGQGGQPQHF.

V and J are TRBV11-2 and TRBJ2-2, with 7 bases identical to TRBD1. Trimming took 5 bases from V and 5 from J; bases not matched to a gene: 14. Per germline, CDR1 SGHAT and CDR2 FQNNGV. The CDR3 totals 17 residues. CDR3 bases: TGTGCCAGCAGCGAAGACAGGGTTCGAACTCTAACCGGGGAGCTGTTTTTT. It encodes CASSEDRVRTLTGELFF.

V is TRBV30 and J is TRBJ1-2; 8 bases line up with TRBD1. Per germline, CDR1 GTSNPN and CDR2 SVGIG (reference sequence). There are 14 residues in the CDR3. V lost 0 bases to trimming and J lost 6 bases; unmatched junction nucleotides: 6. CDR3 sequence: CAWSVTQGANGYTF. CDR3 nucleotide sequence: TGTGCCTGGAGTGTGACCCAGGGGGCGAATGGCTACACCTTC. The whole variable domain, remainder taken from reference TRBV30 and TRBJ1-2, is SQTIHQWPATLVQPVGSPLSLECTVEGTSNPNLYWYRQAAGRGLQLLFYSVGIGQISSEVPQNLSASRPQDRQFILSSKKLLLSDSGFYLCAWSVTQGANGYTFGSGTRLTVV.

This clone was counted a single time. The gene calls are TRBV5-6 and TRBJ2-2; 11 nucleotides match TRBD2. The CDR3 length is 15 residues. Unmatched junction bases numbered 6, after V lost 3 bases and J lost 8 bases. CDR1 and CDR2 (germline): SGHDT, YYEEEE. The CDR3 loop is CASSSGTSGGGELFF. CDR3 sequence (DNA): TGTGCCAGCAGCTCTGGGACTAGCGGTGGGGGGGAGCTGTTTTTT.

The rearrangement uses TRBV7-8 and TRBJ2-1; TRBD2 matches 8 bases. V lost 3 bases and J lost 8; bases outside the gene matches: 15. This CDR3 region has 17 residues. Germline V gene data show CDR1 as SGHVS and CDR2 as FQNEAQ. The CDR3 sequence: CASSLDLGVAGYHEQFF. CDR3 coding DNA: TGTGCCAGCAGCTTGGACCTCGGGGTAGCGGGGTACCATGAGCAGTTCTTC.

The chain links TRBV6-6 to TRBJ2-2; D gene uncertain. Trimming pared 2 bases from V and 5 bases from J, leaving 9 bases between. Germline V gene sequence: CDR1 MNHNY, CDR2 SVGAGI (reference sequence). The CDR3 extends over 14 amino acids. The CDR3 here is CASSYLSVTGELFF. The CDR3 nucleotides read TGTGCCAGCAGTTACCTTTCGGTGACCGGGGAGCTGTTTTTT.

The chain joins TRBV20-1 to TRBJ1-2; D uncertain. The CDR3 spans 11 residues. V was clipped by 4 bases and J by 7 bases, with 10 bases between them. The germline gives CDR1 DFQATT, CDR2 SNEGSKA (reference sequence). The CDR3 sequence is CSANTAGGYTF. The DNA of the CDR3 is TGCAGTGCTAACACTGCGGGTGGCTACACCTTC.

V usage is TRBV7-9 and J usage is TRBJ2-7; 10 nucleotides line up with TRBD1. The CDR3 is made up of 16 amino acids. Germline CDR1 SEHNR, CDR2 FQNEAQ (reference sequence). Trimming cost V 5 bases and J 5 bases; bases outside gene matches: 12. CDR3 DNA sequence: TGTGCCAGCAGCCAGAGGCCCGGGACAGGGGACGACGAGCAGTACTTC. This translates into CASSQRPGTGDDEQYF.